Presented here are 17 T cell receptor beta chains from one specimen sequenced in a study of identical twins. TCRdb recomputed calls from the 5' RACE reads with MiXCR, one row per CDR3 protein. This sample carries about 260,000 distinct CDR3 sequences, 5.5% to 7% of them seen once, and the ten largest clones take 3.5% to 4%. The same sample was also studied in work on yellow fever vaccine responses in identical twins.

The specimen was memory (CD45RO+) T cells sorted from blood. All receptors derive from a woman aged 18-29 years in good health.

This clonotype was detected many times. This chain joins TRBV12-3 or TRBV12-4 and TRBJ2-2; 9 nucleotides agree with TRBD1. V shed 6 bases, J shed 3 bases, and the junction held 11 bases outside the gene matches. CDR3 length: 17 residues. The CDR3 is CASREDRGGFYTGELFF. For the CDR3, the DNA is TGTGCCAGCAGAGAGGACAGGGGAGGATTCTACACCGGGGAGCTGTTTTTT.

The chain has TRBV4-2 and TRBJ1-5; D not resolved. CDR1 is LGHNA and CDR2 is YNFKEQ in the germline V gene. The CDR3 length is 14 residues. V was pared by 1 base and J by 3 bases, with 7 bases between. The CDR3 loop is CASSQVGYNQPQHF. The CDR3 DNA reads as TGTGCCAGCAGCCAAGTGGGGTACAATCAGCCCCAGCATTTT.

This clonotype has just a few counts. The chain couples TRBV24-1 to TRBJ2-3, with D tentatively TRBD1 (6 bases). V shed 5 bases and J shed 0 bases, with 8 bases lying between them. This CDR3 spans 14 amino acids. CDR1 is KGHDR, CDR2 SFDVKD, per germline. CDR3 DNA sequence: TGTGCCACCAGTGGGACAGCTAGCACAGATACGCAGTATTTT. Its protein is CATSGTASTDTQYF.

This clonotype has just a few counts. V usage is TRBV19 and J usage is TRBJ1-1; TRBD1 might be the D (5 bases). CDR1 is LNHDA, CDR2 SQIVND, per germline (reference sequence). Between the trimmed V and J ends, which lost 7 bases and 5 bases, there was a span of 17 bases. CDR3 length: 14 residues. The CDR3 nucleotides are TGTGCCAGTACCCGAGGGGCCACGGGGACTGAAGCTTTCTTT. Translating it yields CASTRGATGTEAFF. The full variable domain, its missing parts supplied by reference TRBV19 and TRBJ1-1, is DGGITQSPKYLFRKEGQNVTLSCEQNLNHDAMYWYRQDPGQGLRLIYYSQIVNDFQKGDIAEGYSVSREKKESFPLTVTSAQKNPTAFYLCASTRGATGTEAFFGQGTRLTVV.

This clonotype was observed a handful of times. This chain joins TRBV7-9 and TRBJ1-2; D remains unclear. Trimming shortened V by 5 bases and J by 10 bases, and 11 bases separated the two germline ends. Germline-derived CDR1 and CDR2 are SEHNR and FQNEAQ (reference sequence). This CDR3 spans 11 amino acids. The CDR3 loop reads CASSKLDFYTF. CDR3 coding DNA: TGTGCCAGCAGCAAACTGGACTTCTACACCTTC.

This clonotype turned up a few times. The rearrangement links TRBV18 to TRBJ2-7; 8 nucleotides line up with TRBD1. This CDR3 has 14 amino acids. V was pared by 6 bases and J by 1 base, with 5 bases of the junction left unmatched. In germline, CDR1 is KGHSH, CDR2 LQKENI. Here the CDR3 reads CASSSGQGSYEQYV. CDR3 sequence (DNA): TGTGCCAGCTCCTCCGGACAGGGTTCCTACGAGCAGTACGTC.

Many counts were recorded for this clonotype. CDR3 loop: CATSRGNTGPNNEQFF. The CDR3 DNA follows: TGTGCCACCAGCCGCGGGAATACGGGGCCTAACAATGAGCAGTTCTTC. This sequence joins TRBV15 and TRBJ2-1, with TRBD2 as a possible D gene (6 bases). This CDR3 contains 16 residues. Germline V CDR1 and CDR2: LNHNV, YYDKDF (reference sequence). V lost 5 bases and J 5 bases, leaving 19 bases between the germline ends.

Ten or more counts support this clonotype. The gene calls are TRBV20-1 and TRBJ2-7; tentative D call: TRBD2 (5 bases). Germline-derived CDR1 and CDR2 are DFQATT and SNEGSKA (reference sequence). The CDR3 has 11 residues. Trimming took 5 bases from V and 3 from J, leaving 8 bases between them. CDR3 region: CSAHRDYEQYF. The CDR3 bases are TGCAGTGCTCACCGGGACTACGAGCAGTACTTC.

This clonotype was counted at least ten times. The J gene is TRBJ2-1, the V gene TRBV5-1, with D hard to call. The length of the CDR3 is 16 residues. The V end lost 1 base, the J end lost 0 bases, and 11 bases lay between the germline ends. CDR1 and CDR2 from the germline V gene are SGHRS and YFSETQ. The CDR3 region is CASSLKQPSSYNEQFF. The CDR3 bases are TGCGCCAGCAGCTTGAAACAGCCCAGCTCCTACAATGAGCAGTTCTTC.

The V call is TRBV9, the J call TRBJ1-2; possible D gene TRBD1, 5 bases. The ends were cut back, 4 bases at V and 5 bases at J, with 21 bases in the middle. Looked up from germline, CDR1 is SGDLS and CDR2 is YYNGEE. CDR3 length: 16 amino acids. This chain's CDR3 is CASSSQPDISGYGYTF. The CDR3 region has the DNA TGTGCCAGCAGCTCGCAGCCGGACATCTCGGGATATGGCTACACCTTC.

V is TRBV6-5 and J is TRBJ2-3, with a weak D call TRBD2 (6 bases). Trimming removed 2 bases at V and 5 bases at J, with 14 bases between. Germline V lookup: CDR1 MNHEY, CDR2 SVGAGI. This CDR3 is 15 amino acids long. Here the CDR3 reads CASSYRGAGGDTQYF. The CDR3 DNA sequence: TGTGCCAGCAGTTACCGCGGGGCCGGGGGAGATACGCAGTATTTT.

J is TRBJ2-7 and V is TRBV6-1; 8 positions agree with TRBD2. The junction had 5 bases not matched to a gene; V was cut back by 5 bases and J by 2 bases. The CDR3 is 14 amino acids. CDR1 is MNHNS and CDR2 is SASEGT in the germline V gene. CDR3 DNA: TGTGCCAGCAGTAGGGCGGGAGGACCCTACGAGCAGTACTTC. As protein: CASSRAGGPYEQYF.

This clonotype was observed many times. J is TRBJ2-1 and V is TRBV20-1; TRBD2 aligns across 13 bases. The V gene end was trimmed by 3 bases and the J gene end by 9 bases; junction bases not matched to a gene: 5. Germline V CDR1 and CDR2: DFQATT, SNEGSKA (reference sequence). This CDR3 comprises 14 residues. The CDR3 sequence is CSASRTSGSAEQFF. In DNA form, the CDR3 reads TGCAGTGCTAGTCGGACTAGCGGGAGCGCTGAGCAGTTCTTC.

This chain links TRBV11-2 with TRBJ1-1, with a weak D call TRBD1 (5 bases). The CDR3 runs to 16 residues. Deletions cut 2 bases from V and 6 bases from J, with 19 bases between. From germline, CDR1 is SGHAT and CDR2 FQNNGV. The CDR3 nucleotides are TGTGCCAGCAGCTTATATCCCAGCCGACCACAGGCTGAAGCTTTCTTT. Encoded protein: CASSLYPSRPQAEAFF.

This clonotype was observed at least ten times. The chain carries TRBV6-2 or TRBV6-3 and TRBJ2-7; 9 nucleotides line up with TRBD1. CDR3 length: 16 amino acids. V gave up 7 bases and J gave up 0 bases; unmatched junction bases: 10. In germline, CDR1 is MNHEY, CDR2 SVGEGT. CDR3 sequence (DNA): TGTGCCAGCACCCTCAGCGGGACAGGGAGCTCCTACGAGCAGTACTTC. Its protein is CASTLSGTGSSYEQYF.

There are many counts of this clonotype. The gene calls are TRBV3-1 and TRBJ2-3, with 7 bases that match TRBD2. Germline-derived CDR1 and CDR2 are LGHDT and YNNKEL (reference sequence). The length of the CDR3 is 14 residues. The trim removed 5 bases at V and 5 bases at J, leaving 7 bases unmatched. CDR3 nucleotides: TGTGCCAGCAGCTTCGGGGTAGCGGGAGATACGCAGTATTTT. This sequence encodes CASSFGVAGDTQYF.

At least ten counts were recorded for this clonotype. This chain uses TRBV20-1 with TRBJ1-4, with TRBD1 matching 10 bases. The CDR3 length is 14 residues. Germline V gene data show CDR1 as DFQATT and CDR2 as SNEGSKA (reference sequence). V gave up 5 bases and J gave up 8 bases; unmatched junction bases: 8. In nucleotides, the CDR3 is TGCAGTGCTGAGGACAGGGGGGTCGAGGAAAAACTGTTTTTT. This gives the protein CSAEDRGVEEKLFF.